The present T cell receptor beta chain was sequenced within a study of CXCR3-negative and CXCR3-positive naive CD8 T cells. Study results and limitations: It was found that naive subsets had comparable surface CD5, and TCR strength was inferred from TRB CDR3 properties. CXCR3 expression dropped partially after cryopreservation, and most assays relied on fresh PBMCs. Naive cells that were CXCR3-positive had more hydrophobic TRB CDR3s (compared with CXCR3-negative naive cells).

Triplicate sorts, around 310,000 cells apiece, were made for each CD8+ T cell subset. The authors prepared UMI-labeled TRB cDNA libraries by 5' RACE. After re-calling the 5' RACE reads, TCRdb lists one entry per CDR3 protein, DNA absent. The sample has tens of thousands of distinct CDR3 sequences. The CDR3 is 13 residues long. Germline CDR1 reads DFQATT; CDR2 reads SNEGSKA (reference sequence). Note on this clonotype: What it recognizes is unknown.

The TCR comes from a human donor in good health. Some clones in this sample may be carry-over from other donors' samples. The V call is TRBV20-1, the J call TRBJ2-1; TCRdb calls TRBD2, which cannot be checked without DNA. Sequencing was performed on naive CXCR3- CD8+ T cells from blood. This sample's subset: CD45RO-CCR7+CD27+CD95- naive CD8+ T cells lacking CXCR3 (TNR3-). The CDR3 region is CSARAPTRNEQFF.